This TCR beta chain was sequenced during a study of CD8+CD57+ T cells in acquired aplastic anemia. TCR beta VDJ and CDR3 were profiled, and genomic DNA was the template. TCRdb re-called the reads through MiXCR, storing one row per CDR3 protein. The table has under 350,000 distinct CDR3 sequences, roughly 50% seen once. This CDR3 spans 15 amino acids. In germline, CDR1 is DFQATT, CDR2 SNEGSKA (reference sequence). V shed 0 bases, J shed 5 bases, and the junction held 9 bases outside the gene matches. A few counts support this clonotype. The sequence was collected from a human donor with severe aplastic anemia or a healthy control (not recorded which). Sequencing input: sorted CD4+, CD8+, or CD8+CD57+ T cells (not recorded which) from PBMCs. J is TRBJ1-2 and V is TRBV20-1, with TRBD1 identical over 7 bases. The CDR3 sequence: CSARDRDRTTYGYTF. CDR3 bases: TGCAGTGCTAGAGACCGGGACAGAACAACGTATGGCTACACCTTC.